A selection of T cell receptor beta chains follows, all from one sample in a study of blood T cells in healthy people across ages. TCRdb re-called the 5' RACE reads through MiXCR, storing one row per CDR3 protein. The sample lists 750,000 to 950,000 distinct CDR3 sequences, about 29% occurring once. These data were also filed under a second study, of T cells of mothers and their children.

The sample was blood. Receptors originate from a middle-aged woman in good health. CDR3s include the opening cysteine and the closing phenylalanine or tryptophan.

v_gene,len,j_gene,CDR3aa
TRBV4-1,13,TRBJ2-5,CASSRPGGETQYF
TRBV9,15,TRBJ2-2,CASSVGVRESGELFF
TRBV20-1,14,TRBJ1-4,CSARTGFAREKLFF
TRBV7-9,15,TRBJ1-2,CASNAANRGDYGYTF
TRBV28,13,TRBJ1-4,CASRPGQSEKLFF
TRBV20-1,11,TRBJ2-4,CSGAALNIQYF
TRBV2,13,TRBJ1-1,CASTRQINTEAFF
TRBV7-2,14,TRBJ2-3,CASSVRGGPDTQYF
TRBV15,14,TRBJ2-7,CATSSRGYSYEQYF
TRBV19,15,TRBJ2-1,CATKGGTTTHNEQFF
TRBV12-3/TRBV12-4,13,TRBJ1-2,CASSSERAHGYTF
TRBV7-9,15,TRBJ1-1,CASSLMQGSNTEAFF
TRBV20-1,12,TRBJ1-2,CSPGGLDYGYTF
TRBV12-3/TRBV12-4,14,TRBJ2-7,CASSLSSPAYEQYF
TRBV12-3/TRBV12-4,11,TRBJ2-3,CASSFVDTQYF
TRBV7-2,16,TRBJ2-7,CASSLSGGVLGYEQYF